These T cell receptor beta chains were read from a single sample in a study of T-cell reconstitution after alpha-beta-depleted transplantation in children. TCRdb used MiXCR to reprocess the PCR reads, holding one entry per CDR3 protein. The sample carries around 600,000 distinct CDR3 sequences, 20% to 25% recorded once. Specimen: PBMCs, mostly from graft donor cells, collected 360 days after TCRalphabeta/CD19-depleted stem cell transplant. All receptors come from a boy younger than two who had a stem cell transplant for acute myeloid leukemia, so the T cells may come from the graft donor. The CDR3 runs from the conserved cysteine through the conserved F or W. Each record gives: clone size, D gene, J gene, V gene, CDR3 DNA, CDR3 protein. D genes are given only for firm matches. Not every row has a clone size; where given, it reads once, few, many or a size class.

-,TRBD2,TRBJ2-3,TRBV20-1,TGCAGTGTTAGCGGGACTAAAGATACGCAGTATTTT,CSVSGTKDTQYF
few,-,TRBJ2-2,TRBV20-1,TGCAGTGCTAGGGACACTCCTGGCACCGGGGAGCTGTTTTTT,CSARDTPGTGELFF
-,-,TRBJ2-5,TRBV7-2,TGTGCCAGCAGCTTAGACGCAGCCTTCCAAGAGACCCAGTACTTC,CASSLDAAFQETQYF
-,TRBD1,TRBJ2-1,TRBV18,TGTGCCAGCTCACCGGACCGGGACAGGGGGCGAGAGCAGTTCTTC,CASSPDRDRGREQFF
few,TRBD1,TRBJ2-3,TRBV20-1,TGCAGTGCTAGAGAAGACAGGGGACGATACACAGATACGCAGTATTTT,CSAREDRGRYTDTQYF
-,TRBD1,TRBJ1-2,TRBV14,TGTGCCAGCACCGAAATGTTGCTGGGACCGGGACAGCCTAACTATGGCTACACCTTC,CASTEMLLGPGQPNYGYTF
many,-,TRBJ1-4,TRBV20-1,TGCAGTGCTAGACTCGGGGGGCAGGCTGAAAAACTGTTTTTT,CSARLGGQAEKLFF
-,-,TRBJ2-1,TRBV7-9,TGTGCCAGCAGCCCTGGGGACTCCCGGTTCAATGAGCAGTTCTTC,CASSPGDSRFNEQFF
-,-,TRBJ2-7,TRBV20-1,TGCAGTGCTACCGACGGGACCTCCTACGAGCAGTACTTC,CSATDGTSYEQYF
many,-,TRBJ2-5,TRBV20-1,TGCAGTGCTTCCGGTGGACAGGGAGGGTTATATGAGACCCAGTACTTC,CSASGGQGGLYETQYF
-,TRBD2,TRBJ2-7,TRBV20-1,TGCAGTGCTAGAGATTCTAGCGGGGGGCTCTACGAGCAGTACTTC,CSARDSSGGLYEQYF
few,-,TRBJ2-7,TRBV20-1,TGCAGTGCTAGAGATAGGCTACCCTACGAGCAGTACTTC,CSARDRLPYEQYF
-,-,TRBJ1-1,TRBV7-2,TGTGCCAGCAGCCCCCCGTGGGTCGACACTGAAGCTTTCTTT,CASSPPWVDTEAFF
few,-,TRBJ2-3,TRBV20-1,TGCAGTGCTAGAGATCGGAGGGAAGCGACAGATACGCAGTATTTT,CSARDRREATDTQYF
-,TRBD1,TRBJ2-7,TRBV29-1,TGCAGCGTGGGGCCCGGGACAGGGGAAAAGCAGTACTTC,CSVGPGTGEKQYF
many,-,TRBJ2-5,TRBV6-5,TGTGCCAGCAGTTACATTGGGACAGCCGGAGGGGTCCAAGAGACCCAGTACTTC,CASSYIGTAGGVQETQYF
few,-,TRBJ2-7,TRBV6-1,TGTGCCAGCGGGGACGAAAGTATTGGGTCCTACGAGCAGTACTTC,CASGDESIGSYEQYF
many,TRBD1,TRBJ1-2,TRBV6-5,TGTGCCAGCACAGGACAGGGTAAAGAGTATGGCTACACCTTC,CASTGQGKEYGYTF
-,TRBD1,TRBJ1-1,TRBV15,TGTGCCACCAGCAGTACCGGGACAGGGCGGACTGAAGCTTTCTTT,CATSSTGTGRTEAFF
-,-,TRBJ2-2,TRBV2,TGTGCCAGCAGGCCCCTCGGGGGGCTGAGTACCGGGGAGCTGTTTTTT,CASRPLGGLSTGELFF
few,-,TRBJ2-1,TRBV29-1,TGCAGCGTTGGAGGCTTGACGGGTGAGCAGTTCTTC,CSVGGLTGEQFF
-,-,TRBJ2-1,TRBV7-9,TGTGCCAGCAGCGGGGTCTACAATGAGCAGTTCTTC,CASSGVYNEQFF
many,-,TRBJ2-5,TRBV20-1,TGCAGTGCTAAGATCCGGGCCCTACAAGAGACCCAGTACTTC,CSAKIRALQETQYF
-,TRBD1,TRBJ2-1,TRBV28,TGTGCCAGCACCGGTCCGGGACAGGGAGTAAATGAGCAGTTCTTC,CASTGPGQGVNEQFF
-,TRBD2,TRBJ2-3,TRBV12-3/TRBV12-4,TGTGCCAGCAGCAATGCGGGGGGGCTGGATACGCAGTATTTT,CASSNAGGLDTQYF
few,-,TRBJ2-2,TRBV12-3/TRBV12-4,TGTGCCAGCAGTTTAGGTCTAACGAACACCGGGGAGCTGTTTTTT,CASSLGLTNTGELFF
few,TRBD1,TRBJ1-2,TRBV5-4,TGTGCCAGCAGCTTGGTGTCCGGGACAGAATCCTATGGCTACACCTTC,CASSLVSGTESYGYTF
few,-,TRBJ1-3,TRBV20-1,TGCAGTGCAACCAACAGGGTTGGAGGAAACACCATATATTTT,CSATNRVGGNTIYF
many,TRBD2,TRBJ2-7,TRBV27,TGTGCCAGCAGTTTAGGGGGGGACGAGCAGTACTTC,CASSLGGDEQYF
-,-,TRBJ2-1,TRBV20-1,TGCAGTGCTAGAGGGTTCGAGGGGAAAAGGGGCTCCTACAATGAGCAGTTCTTC,CSARGFEGKRGSYNEQFF
few,-,TRBJ1-6,TRBV20-1,TGCAGTGCTAGTATGGGCAGCAGGGTAAATTCACCCCTCCACTTT,CSASMGSRVNSPLHF
-,-,TRBJ1-2,TRBV5-1,TGCGCCAGCAGCTTGGGAGGACAGAGCTATGGCTACACCTTC,CASSLGGQSYGYTF
-,TRBD1,TRBJ2-1,TRBV12-3/TRBV12-4,TGTGCCAGCAGTTTACCGGGACAGGGTTCCTACAATGAGCAGTTCTTC,CASSLPGQGSYNEQFF
few,-,TRBJ2-3,TRBV20-1,TGCAGTGTCAAGAGGTGGGGGCGGGGTAGCACAGATACGCAGTATTTT,CSVKRWGRGSTDTQYF
-,-,TRBJ2-1,TRBV14,TGTGCCAGCAGCCAAGAAGGGTGGCTACGGAGCTCCTACAATGAGCAGTTCTTC,CASSQEGWLRSSYNEQFF
-,TRBD1,TRBJ2-6,TRBV5-5,TGTGCCAGCATTGCCGACAGGGACCCTGGGGCCAACGTCCTGACTTTC,CASIADRDPGANVLTF
-,TRBD1,TRBJ2-3,TRBV6-1,TGTGCCAGCAGTATCCGGGACAGGGAGGCAACAGATACGCAGTATTTT,CASSIRDREATDTQYF
once,-,TRBJ2-3,TRBV3-1,TGTGCCAGCAGCCGCAAGGGAGATACGCAGTATTTT,CASSRKGDTQYF
-,TRBD1,TRBJ1-1,TRBV7-2,TGTGCCAGCAGCCCCAGGACAGGGGGAGGAACTGAAGCTTTCTTT,CASSPRTGGGTEAFF
-,TRBD2,TRBJ2-2,TRBV5-1,TGCGCCAGCAGCTTATTAGCGGGGGGTCGAAAGAACACCGGGGAGCTGTTTTTT,CASSLLAGGRKNTGELFF
few,-,TRBJ2-5,TRBV20-1,TGCAGTGCTCGGGACGGGCGCGGAGAGACCCAGTACTTC,CSARDGRGETQYF
-,TRBD1,TRBJ1-4,TRBV12-3/TRBV12-4,TGTGCCAGCACCCCTAGGACAGGGGCTAATGAAAAACTGTTTTTT,CASTPRTGANEKLFF
-,-,TRBJ1-3,TRBV20-1,TGCAGTGCTAGAGCGAACAGTGGAACCGGAAACACCATATATTTT,CSARANSGTGNTIYF
-,TRBD2,TRBJ2-5,TRBV20-1,TGCAGTGCTACCTGGACTAGCGGGGGAGTTGAAGAGACCCAGTACTTC,CSATWTSGGVEETQYF
-,-,TRBJ1-5,TRBV20-1,TGCAGTGCGCTTCGGGCAGAAAGCAATCAGCCCCAGCATTTT,CSALRAESNQPQHF
few,TRBD2,TRBJ2-1,TRBV5-5,TGTGCCAGCAGACTAGCGGGGGGGGACAATGAGCAGTTCTTC,CASRLAGGDNEQFF
few,-,TRBJ2-5,TRBV20-1,TGCAGTGCTAAAGGGGGGGGTGGTGAGACCCAGTACTTC,CSAKGGGGETQYF
-,TRBD2,TRBJ2-3,TRBV5-1,TGCGCCAGCAGCCTGGGCGGGGGAACTAGCACAGATACGCAGTATTTT,CASSLGGGTSTDTQYF
many,-,TRBJ1-6,TRBV20-1,TGCAGTGCAAAGACAGGCCCCCGTTCACCCCTCCACTTT,CSAKTGPRSPLHF
-,-,TRBJ2-7,TRBV6-2/TRBV6-3,TGTGCCAGCAGCTTCTCGGGGACACCTCGGTCCTACGAGCAGTACTTC,CASSFSGTPRSYEQYF
many,-,TRBJ2-7,TRBV12-3/TRBV12-4,TGTGCCAGCAGTTTAGTTCTTGGGGGTTACGAGCAGTACTTC,CASSLVLGGYEQYF
-,-,TRBJ2-3,TRBV12-3/TRBV12-4,TGTGCCAGCGGGTCCCGGGACAACACAGATACGCAGTATTTT,CASGSRDNTDTQYF
many,-,TRBJ2-7,TRBV20-1,TGCAGTGCCCCAACCCCGACCTCCTACGAGCAGTACTTC,CSAPTPTSYEQYF
few,-,TRBJ2-7,TRBV12-5,TGTGCTAGTGGTTTGGCTGTGTCATCGGGGGCTGGCTCCTACGAGCAGTACTTC,CASGLAVSSGAGSYEQYF
-,TRBD1,TRBJ2-6,TRBV11-2,TGTGCCAGCAGCTTTCAGGACAGGGTAATAGCGGGGGCCAACGTCCTGACTTTC,CASSFQDRVIAGANVLTF